A single sample is the source of the 24 T cell receptor beta chains below, sequenced in a study of T cells in Graves' hyperthyroidism and ophthalmopathy. RNA transcripts yielded amplified TCR beta CDR3 regions. Using the HTBI primer set, a first-round RT-PCR was run on the TCR CDR3. A single record per CDR3 protein comes from TCRdb applying MiXCR to the multiplex PCR reads. The sample has 540,000 or so distinct CDR3 sequences; roughly 14% are singletons. Sequencing was carried out using blood. These TCRs come from a woman aged 30 to 39 with Graves' hyperthyroidism.

This chain uses TRBV6-4 with TRBJ1-6; D remains unclear. The CDR3 contains 13 residues. CDR1 and CDR2 from the germline V gene are MRHNA and SNTAGT. Trimming pared 0 bases from V and 8 bases from J, leaving 5 bases between. In nucleotides, the CDR3 is TGTGCCAGCAGTGACTCTTCCCATTCACCCCTCCACTTT. This gives the protein CASSDSSHSPLHF.

On this clonotype itself: With a much larger clone just one base away, this may be a read error. The CDR3 reads CASRNSAGLRDMGYTF. CDR3 bases: TGTGCCAGCAGGAATTCGGCCGGCCTCAGGGATATGGGCTACACCTTC. The rearrangement links TRBV28 to TRBJ1-2; a possible D gene is TRBD1 (5 bases). The CDR3 runs 16 residues. Germline-derived CDR1 and CDR2 are MDHEN and SYDVKM. Trimming pared 6 bases from V and 8 bases from J, leaving 25 bases between.

In this sample, this clonotype turned up many times. The J gene is TRBJ2-5, the V gene TRBV7-8, with D perhaps matching TRBD1 or TRBD2 (6 bases each). Trimming stripped 4 bases from V and 5 bases from J, with 14 bases between. The CDR3 length is 14 residues. CDR1 SGHVS and CDR2 FQNEAQ come from the germline V gene. The CDR3 protein is CASSSNTGGETQYF. CDR3 sequence (DNA): TGTGCCAGCAGCTCTAATACCGGGGGCGAGACCCAGTACTTC.

DNA for the CDR3: TGCAGTGCTAGAGATCCTTTAGATGCTAGCTCCTACGAGCAGTACTTC. It yields the protein CSARDPLDASSYEQYF. The genes are TRBV20-1 and TRBJ2-7, with D unresolved. The ends were cut back, 0 bases at V and 0 bases at J, with 15 bases in the middle. This CDR3 has 16 amino acids. The V gene's germline CDR1 is DFQATT and CDR2 SNEGSKA (reference sequence).

This clonotype was found many times. The chain joins TRBV2 to TRBJ2-7; D is possibly TRBD1 (6 bases). Germline V gives CDR1 SNHLY, CDR2 FYNNEI. V shed 6 bases and J shed 6 bases, with 15 bases lying between them. The CDR3 extends over 13 amino acids. The CDR3 DNA is TGTGCCAGCAGCCCACAGGGTGAGGGCGAGCAGTACTTC. Translating gives CASSPQGEGEQYF.

In this sample, this clonotype turned up a few times. The chain links TRBV7-8 to TRBJ2-2, with D possibly TRBD1 on 6 matching bases. The CDR3 covers 12 residues. The germline V and J ends were trimmed by 5 bases and 7 bases, with 8 bases remaining between them. From germline, CDR1 is SGHVS and CDR2 FQNEAQ. The DNA of the CDR3 is TGTGCCAGCAGCACAGGGTTCGGGGAGCTGTTTTTT. It is translated as CASSTGFGELFF.

This clonotype has only a few counts. The chain links TRBV29-1 to TRBJ2-5; 11 bases match TRBD2. With V trimmed by 7 bases and J by 5 bases, 12 bases remained unmatched. This CDR3 comprises 15 residues. Looked up from germline, CDR1 is SQVTM and CDR2 is ANQGSEA. The CDR3 loop reads CSADSTSGSGETQYF. In nucleotides, the CDR3 is TGCAGCGCCGACTCCACTAGCGGGAGTGGGGAGACCCAGTACTTC.

In this sample, this clonotype turned up many times. The chain uses TRBV5-1 and TRBJ2-2; 8 bases align to TRBD2. Germline CDR1 SGHRS, CDR2 YFSETQ. The trim removed 1 base at V and 3 bases at J, leaving 2 bases unmatched. This CDR3 comprises 15 residues. The CDR3 here is CASSLSGGDTGELFF. CDR3 nucleotide sequence: TGCGCCAGCAGCTTGTCCGGGGGGGACACCGGGGAGCTGTTTTTT.

Ten or more counts support this clonotype. The chain is built from TRBV20-1 and TRBJ1-2; D is unresolved. The germline gives CDR1 DFQATT, CDR2 SNEGSKA (reference sequence). The CDR3 has 13 amino acids. Trimming took off 5 bases at V and 5 bases at J, with 15 bases between the two ends. CDR3 in amino acids: CSAPLPGEYGYTF. For the CDR3, the DNA is TGCAGTGCTCCCCTGCCGGGTGAATATGGCTACACCTTC.

The V gene is TRBV5-5, the J gene TRBJ1-4, with D hard to call. Looked up from germline, CDR1 is SGHKS and CDR2 is YYEKEE (reference sequence). CDR3 length: 16 residues. Trimming left V 0 bases short and J 2 bases short, with 11 bases between. The CDR3 DNA follows: TGTGCCAGCAGCTTGGGCAGTAGGTTTACTAATGAAAAACTGTTTTTT. Translation: CASSLGSRFTNEKLFF.

This clonotype has ten or more counts. The chain has TRBV30 and TRBJ1-5; TRBD1 aligns across 7 bases. This CDR3 is built from 15 residues. CDR1 and CDR2 from the germline V gene are GTSNPN and SVGIG (reference sequence). J gave up 1 base and V 3 bases, and 6 bases lay outside the gene matches. This chain's CDR3 is CAWRKQGMSNQPQHF. The CDR3 region has the DNA TGTGCCTGGAGAAAACAGGGGATGAGCAATCAGCCCCAGCATTTT.

The rearrangement uses TRBV27 and TRBJ2-5, with 12 nucleotides matching TRBD2. The CDR3 length is 15 residues. Germline CDR1 reads MNHEY; CDR2 reads SMNVEV (reference sequence). Trimming at V came to 6 bases and at J to 7 bases, leaving 9 bases not matched to a gene. The CDR3 DNA sequence: TGTGCCAGCAGGCCTCTAGCGGGAGGGCAGGGGACCCAGTACTTC. Encoded protein: CASRPLAGGQGTQYF.

This clonotype was seen repeatedly, ten times or more. The chain has TRBV20-1 and TRBJ1-1; D may be TRBD1 (5 bases). Germline lookup yields CDR1 DFQATT and CDR2 SNEGSKA (reference sequence). V lost 5 bases and J 0 bases, leaving 10 bases between the germline ends. The CDR3 totals 13 residues. As DNA, the CDR3 is TGCAGTGCTTTAACAGGAATGAACACTGAAGCTTTCTTT. This translates into CSALTGMNTEAFF.

In its sample, this clonotype was seen a few times. This chain uses TRBV4-2 with TRBJ2-1; 10 positions agree with TRBD2. With 2 bases clipped from V and 4 bases from J, the junction kept 2 bases outside the gene matches. The germline CDR1 and CDR2 sequences are LGHNA and YNFKEQ. This CDR3 is built from 15 residues. CDR3 in DNA: TGTGCCAGCAGCCAACTAGCGGGGGAATACAATGAGCAGTTCTTC. Protein product: CASSQLAGEYNEQFF.

V gene TRBV10-3 combines with J gene TRBJ2-5; the match to TRBD1 covers 7 bases. With V trimmed by 6 bases and J by 3 bases, 4 bases remained unmatched. The CDR3 contains 13 residues. CDR1 is ENHRY, CDR2 SYGVKD, per germline. The CDR3: CAIRMQGEETQYF. The DNA of the CDR3 is TGTGCCATCAGGATGCAGGGGGAAGAGACCCAGTACTTC.

This clonotype showed up just a few times. The chain employs TRBV20-1 and TRBJ2-1; 7 nucleotides match TRBD2. V lost 5 bases, J lost 0 bases, and 4 bases stayed unmatched. CDR1 DFQATT and CDR2 SNEGSKA come from the germline V gene (reference sequence). This CDR3 has 14 amino acids. This CDR3 reads CSAFRTSSYNEQFF. The CDR3 nucleotides are TGCAGTGCTTTTCGGACTAGCTCCTACAATGAGCAGTTCTTC.

This clonotype was seen many times. V and J are TRBV3-1 and TRBJ2-7; tentatively, D is TRBD2 (5 bases). Germline V CDR1 and CDR2: LGHDT, YNNKEL (reference sequence). V lost 4 bases to trimming and J lost 0 bases, with 10 bases between them. The CDR3 is 14 residues long. The CDR3: CASSPTSFSYEQYF. DNA of the CDR3: TGTGCCAGCAGCCCAACTAGTTTCTCCTACGAGCAGTACTTC.

This clonotype appeared many times. The chain combines TRBV5-1 with TRBJ2-3; D may be TRBD2 (5 bases). V was shortened by 0 bases and J by 2 bases, with 10 bases between the two germline ends. Germline CDR1 is SGHRS and CDR2 is YFSETQ. CDR3 size: 15 residues. CDR3 bases: TGCGCCAGCAGCTTGGAACTAGGTGTCACAGATACGCAGTATTTT. This translates into CASSLELGVTDTQYF.

There are many counts of this clonotype. This chain connects TRBV28 to TRBJ2-7, with D hard to call. CDR1 and CDR2 from the germline V gene are MDHEN and SYDVKM. V lost 6 bases, J lost 6 bases, and 15 bases lay in between. This CDR3 is built from 13 residues. CDR3 sequence (DNA): TGTGCCAGCAGCTTAAGACGAGTCTCCGAGCAGTACTTC. Translated: CASSLRRVSEQYF.

This clonotype was counted only a few times. The J gene is TRBJ1-5, the V gene TRBV20-1, with D unresolved. Germline CDR1 is DFQATT and CDR2 is SNEGSKA (reference sequence). The CDR3 runs to 16 residues. With 0 bases removed from V and 2 bases from J, the gap between germline ends came to 14 bases. Here the CDR3 reads CSAREDGNRGNQPQHF. The CDR3 DNA sequence: TGCAGTGCTAGAGAGGACGGTAATAGGGGCAATCAGCCCCAGCATTTT.

CDR3 residues: CASSRKTGGHTEAFF. DNA of the CDR3: TGTGCCAGCAGCCGAAAGACAGGGGGCCACACTGAAGCTTTCTTT. The V gene is TRBV25-1, the J gene TRBJ1-1; 10 bases fit TRBD1. Germline V gives CDR1 MGHDK, CDR2 SYGVNS. This CDR3 spans 15 amino acids. The V and J ends lost 6 bases and 3 bases, in that order; junction bases with no gene match: 7.

V usage is TRBV4-1 and J usage is TRBJ2-1, with 8 bases that match TRBD2. Per the germline V gene, CDR1 is MGHRA and CDR2 is YSYEKL. The V and J ends lost 4 bases and 1 base, in that order; junction bases with no gene match: 9. This CDR3 contains 17 residues. The CDR3 sequence is CASSPPPAGASYNEQFF. The CDR3 DNA reads as TGCGCCAGCAGCCCCCCTCCAGCGGGGGCTTCCTACAATGAGCAGTTCTTC.

This clonotype was seen a few times. The gene calls are TRBV6-2 or TRBV6-3 and TRBJ2-1; possible D gene TRBD2, 6 bases. V was cut by 7 bases and J by 12 bases, with 19 bases left in between. Germline CDR1 and CDR2: MNHEY and SVGEGT. The CDR3 is made up of 13 amino acids. This CDR3 is CASTQWVAGGQFF. The CDR3, as DNA: TGTGCCAGCACCCAATGGGTAGCCGGGGGGCAGTTCTTC.

The genes are TRBV20-1 and TRBJ2-2, with D tentatively TRBD1 or TRBD2 (5 bases each). This CDR3 is 14 amino acids long. From germline, CDR1 is DFQATT and CDR2 SNEGSKA (reference sequence). V lost 7 bases to trimming and J lost 3 bases, with 15 bases between them. DNA of the CDR3: TGCAGTGTCCTGTTGGGACGGGACACCGGGGAGCTGTTTTTT. Amino acids: CSVLLGRDTGELFF.